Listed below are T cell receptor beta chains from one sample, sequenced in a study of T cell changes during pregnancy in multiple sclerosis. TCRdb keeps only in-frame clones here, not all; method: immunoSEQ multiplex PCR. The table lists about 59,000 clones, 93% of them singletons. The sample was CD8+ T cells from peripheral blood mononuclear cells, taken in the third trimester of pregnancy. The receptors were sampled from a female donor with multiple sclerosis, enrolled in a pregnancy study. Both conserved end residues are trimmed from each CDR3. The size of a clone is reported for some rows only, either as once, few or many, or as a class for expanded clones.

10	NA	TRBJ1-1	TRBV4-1	ASSHLQGKAF
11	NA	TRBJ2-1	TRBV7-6	ASSLPSTRAQF
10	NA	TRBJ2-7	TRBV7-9	ASSLHAYEQY
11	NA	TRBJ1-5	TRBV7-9	ASSPRMDQPQH
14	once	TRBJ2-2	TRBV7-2	ASSPGTSGTPGELF
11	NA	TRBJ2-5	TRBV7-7	ASSLSGGRAQY
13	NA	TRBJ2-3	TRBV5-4	ASSLKRELQDTQY
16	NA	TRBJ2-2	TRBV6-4	ASSDGELAGDYTGELF
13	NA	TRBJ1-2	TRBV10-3	AISARNLRGYGYT
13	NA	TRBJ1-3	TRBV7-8	ASSGLYLSGNTIY
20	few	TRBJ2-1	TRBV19	ASSIDVGAGRAFSPSYNEQF
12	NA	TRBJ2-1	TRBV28	ASSLGTGYNEQF
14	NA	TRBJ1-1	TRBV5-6	ASSFWTGGLNTEAF
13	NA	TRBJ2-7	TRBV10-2	ASSGLAGGGGEQY
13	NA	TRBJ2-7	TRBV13	ASSPGRGPAYEQY
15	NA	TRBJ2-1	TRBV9	ASSSRALAGAYNEQF
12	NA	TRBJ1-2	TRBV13	ASRHRGLVYGYT
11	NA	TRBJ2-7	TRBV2	ASTDRGSYEQY
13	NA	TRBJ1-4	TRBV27	ASSLNRGANEKLF
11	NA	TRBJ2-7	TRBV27	ASSSGQTYEQY
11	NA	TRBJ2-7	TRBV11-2	ASNPQGFYEQY
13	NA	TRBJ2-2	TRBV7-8	ASSLLTGNTGELF